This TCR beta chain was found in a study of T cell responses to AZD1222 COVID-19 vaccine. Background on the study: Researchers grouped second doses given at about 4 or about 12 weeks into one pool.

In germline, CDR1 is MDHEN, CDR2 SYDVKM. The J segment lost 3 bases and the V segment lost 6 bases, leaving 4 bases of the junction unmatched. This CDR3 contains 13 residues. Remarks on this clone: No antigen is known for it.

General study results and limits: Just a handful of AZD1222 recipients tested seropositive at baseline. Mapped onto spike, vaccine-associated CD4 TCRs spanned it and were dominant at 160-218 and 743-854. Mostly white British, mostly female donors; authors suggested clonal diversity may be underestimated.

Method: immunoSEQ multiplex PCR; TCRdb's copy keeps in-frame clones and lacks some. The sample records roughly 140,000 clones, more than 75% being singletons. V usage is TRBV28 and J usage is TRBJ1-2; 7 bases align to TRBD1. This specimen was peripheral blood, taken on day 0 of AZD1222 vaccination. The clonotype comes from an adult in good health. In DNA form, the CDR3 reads TGTGCCAGCAGAGTCGGGACAGACTATGGCTACACCTTC. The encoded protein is CASRVGTDYGYTF.